A single sample is the source of the 32 T cell receptor beta chains below, sequenced in a study of T cells in Graves' hyperthyroidism and ophthalmopathy. TCR beta CDR3 sequences were amplified from RNA transcripts. The study used the HTBI primer set for a first-round RT-PCR of the TCR CDR3. Each CDR3 protein is one row after TCRdb ran MiXCR on the multiplex PCR reads. Here the sample spans fewer than 350,000 distinct CDR3 sequences, about a sixth being singletons. The specimen sequenced was blood. These receptors all stem from a woman aged 35 to 49 with Graves' ophthalmopathy.

This clonotype has ten or more counts. The genes are TRBV6-1 and TRBJ1-1, with a weak D call TRBD1 (6 bases). V shed 7 bases and J shed 3 bases, with 12 bases lying between them. Germline CDR1 is MNHNS and CDR2 is SASEGT. The CDR3 has 13 amino acids. Written as DNA, the CDR3 is TGTGCCAGCACCTTCCGACAGGACACTGAAGCTTTCTTT. Residues: CASTFRQDTEAFF.

Ten or more counts support this clonotype. The J gene is TRBJ2-5, the V gene TRBV24-1, with TRBD1 matching 11 bases. Germline CDR1 and CDR2: KGHDR and SFDVKD. Trimming at V came to 6 bases and at J to 5 bases, leaving 4 bases not matched to a gene. The CDR3 totals 14 residues. The chain's CDR3 is CATSRDRGSETQYF. The CDR3 nucleotides are TGTGCCACCAGTCGGGACAGGGGGTCGGAGACCCAGTACTTC.

The table lists this clonotype with many counts. V gene TRBV30 combines with J gene TRBJ1-2; D is unresolved. This CDR3 comprises 15 residues. The germline V and J ends were trimmed by 0 bases and 0 bases, with 11 bases remaining between them. CDR1 and CDR2 (germline): GTSNPN, SVGIG (reference sequence). In DNA form, the CDR3 reads TGTGCCTGGAGTGTGGGCGGGTCCTCTAACTATGGCTACACCTTC. Translated, it gives CAWSVGGSSNYGYTF. Supplemented by reference TRBV30 and TRBJ1-2, the full variable domain reads SQTIHQWPATLVQPVGSPLSLECTVEGTSNPNLYWYRQAAGRGLQLLFYSVGIGQISSEVPQNLSASRPQDRQFILSSKKLLLSDSGFYLCAWSVGGSSNYGYTFGSGTRLTVV.

This clonotype was counted at least ten times. The V and J genes are TRBV28 and TRBJ2-5; TRBD1 matches at 7 bases. Germline V gives CDR1 MDHEN, CDR2 SYDVKM. The CDR3 totals 15 residues. The junction had 5 bases not matched to a gene; V was cut back by 2 bases and J by 2 bases. The CDR3 sequence is CASSLPRQGQETQYF. The DNA for the CDR3 is TGTGCCAGCAGTTTACCCCGACAGGGTCAAGAGACCCAGTACTTC.

This clonotype was detected many times. The V gene is TRBV7-6, the J gene TRBJ2-7; a possible D gene is TRBD1 (5 bases). The CDR3 covers 15 residues. Looked up from germline, CDR1 is SGHVS and CDR2 is FNYEAQ. Deletions cut 6 bases from V and 3 bases from J, with 18 bases between. The CDR3 nucleotides read TGTGCCAGCAGTCAACCCCCAGGGATGGGCTACGAGCAGTACTTC. Amino acids: CASSQPPGMGYEQYF.

Many counts were recorded for this clonotype. In DNA, the CDR3 is TGTGCCAGCAGTTTCGACAGGGCGGCCGGGGGCCAGTACTTC. This encodes CASSFDRAAGGQYF. The V gene is TRBV6-5, the J gene TRBJ2-5; D is possibly TRBD1 (7 bases). Germline loops: CDR1 MNHEY, CDR2 SVGAGI. The CDR3 consists of 14 residues. Trimming pared 4 bases from V and 10 bases from J, leaving 19 bases between.

This clonotype has more than one count but fewer than ten. The genes are TRBV20-1 and TRBJ1-3, with D possibly TRBD1 on 5 matching bases. CDR1 and CDR2 (germline): DFQATT, SNEGSKA (reference sequence). The CDR3 has 16 residues. V was shortened by 0 bases and J by 0 bases, with 12 bases between the two germline ends. The CDR3 region is CSARDLTGGSGNTIYF. DNA for the CDR3: TGCAGTGCTAGAGATTTAACAGGAGGCTCTGGAAACACCATATATTTT.

The CDR3 here is CASSETSGGRKTQYF. CDR3 DNA: TGTGCCAGCAGTGAAACGTCCGGGGGGCGGAAGACCCAGTACTTC. J is TRBJ2-5 and V is TRBV6-1; D is possibly TRBD2 (7 bases). This CDR3 has 15 amino acids. From germline, CDR1 is MNHNS and CDR2 SASEGT. V dropped 2 bases and J dropped 6 bases, with 16 bases sitting between them.

This clonotype came up many times. The CDR3 nucleotides are TGCGCCAGCAGCTTGGTCGGGGGGCGAGGCACTGAAGCTTTCTTT. Encoded protein: CASSLVGGRGTEAFF. The rearrangement joins TRBV5-1 to TRBJ1-1, with D possibly being TRBD1 (6 bases). The V gene's germline CDR1 is SGHRS and CDR2 YFSETQ. The V and J ends lost 0 bases and 4 bases respectively, with 13 bases between them. This CDR3 has 15 amino acids.

This clonotype has a count of ten or more. The rearrangement uses TRBV5-1 and TRBJ2-5; 8 bases map to TRBD2. Per germline, CDR1 SGHRS and CDR2 YFSETQ. The CDR3 has 14 amino acids. V was clipped by 2 bases and J by 3 bases; unmatched bases: 3. CDR3: CASSLAGEEETQYF. The DNA of the CDR3 is TGCGCCAGCAGCTTAGCGGGAGAAGAAGAGACCCAGTACTTC.

Many counts were recorded for this clonotype. J is TRBJ1-5 and V is TRBV10-2; D ambiguous. Germline CDR1 reads WSHSY; CDR2 reads SAAADI. V was pared by 0 bases and J by 0 bases, with 6 bases between. CDR3 length: 15 amino acids. The chain's CDR3 is CASSESRISNQPQHF. Here the CDR3 DNA reads TGCGCCAGCAGTGAGTCGAGAATTAGCAATCAGCCCCAGCATTTT.

This clonotype showed up many times. The chain is built from TRBV6-5 and TRBJ2-4; TRBD1 matches 8 bases. V trimming: 5 bases; J trimming: 7 bases; junction bases outside the gene matches: 13. The CDR3 is 16 amino acids. Germline-derived CDR1 and CDR2 are MNHEY and SVGAGI. CDR3 in DNA: TGTGCCAGCAGTCCACATACAGGGGGTTCCGTTAACATTCAGTACTTC. The encoded protein is CASSPHTGGSVNIQYF.

This clonotype was observed at least ten times. This chain links TRBV29-1 with TRBJ2-5, with 7 bases fitting TRBD1. This CDR3 spans 13 amino acids. Unmatched junction bases numbered 7, after V lost 7 bases and J lost 2 bases. In germline, CDR1 is SQVTM, CDR2 ANQGSEA. The CDR3 region is CSASKGQQETQYF. CDR3 sequence (DNA): TGCAGCGCCTCAAAGGGACAGCAAGAGACCCAGTACTTC.

V gene TRBV6-1 combines with J gene TRBJ2-2, with TRBD2 identical over 7 bases. This CDR3 is built from 14 residues. Germline CDR1 and CDR2: MNHNS and SASEGT. The J segment lost 3 bases and the V segment lost 4 bases, leaving 2 bases of the junction unmatched. CDR3 DNA sequence: TGTGCCAGCAGTGTTGCGGGGGACACCGGGGAGCTGTTTTTT. It specifies CASSVAGDTGELFF.

This clonotype was detected many times. The V call is TRBV2, the J call TRBJ2-7, with TRBD2 matching 11 bases. This CDR3 region has 13 residues. V lost 4 bases to trimming and J lost 6 bases; unmatched junction nucleotides: 2. CDR1 is SNHLY, CDR2 FYNNEI, per germline. The CDR3 nucleotides are TGTGCCAGCAGTGTCGGACTAGCGGGCGAGCAGTACTTC. Translated: CASSVGLAGEQYF.

This clonotype was counted at least ten times. The chain has TRBV30 and TRBJ1-3; D remains ambiguous. Trimming took 0 bases from V and 2 from J, leaving 11 bases between them. The CDR3 loop spans 15 amino acids. The V gene's germline CDR1 is GTSNPN and CDR2 SVGIG (reference sequence). The DNA of the CDR3 is TGTGCCTGGAGTGTCTTGCGGCGGACTGGAAACACCATATATTTT. Encoded protein: CAWSVLRRTGNTIYF.

Many counts were recorded for this clonotype. This chain's CDR3 is CASSLDGSNTGELFF. The DNA of the CDR3 is TGCGCCAGCAGCTTAGATGGCTCGAACACCGGGGAGCTGTTTTTT. The chain couples TRBV5-1 to TRBJ2-2, with no clear D. From germline, CDR1 is SGHRS and CDR2 YFSETQ. The CDR3 runs to 15 residues. V lost 2 bases and J 0 bases, leaving 8 bases between the germline ends.

This clonotype occurred many times. The rearrangement joins TRBV20-1 to TRBJ2-5, with 11 bases identical to TRBD1. This CDR3 is built from 17 residues. Unmatched junction bases numbered 18, after V lost 7 bases and J lost 5 bases. CDR1 and CDR2 (germline): DFQATT, SNEGSKA (reference sequence). The CDR3 region is CSVFAFLGQGGEETQYF. Written as DNA, the CDR3 is TGCAGTGTATTTGCTTTCTTGGGACAGGGGGGTGAGGAGACCCAGTACTTC.

This clonotype has only a few counts. The chain combines TRBV28 with TRBJ2-5, with TRBD2 matching over 11 bases. Per the germline V gene, CDR1 is MDHEN and CDR2 is SYDVKM. V was clipped by 3 bases and J by 2 bases; unmatched bases: 5. This CDR3 spans 16 amino acids. The CDR3 here is CASSLGTSGPQETQYF. The CDR3 DNA sequence: TGTGCCAGCAGTTTGGGGACTAGCGGCCCTCAAGAGACCCAGTACTTC.

Many counts were recorded for this clonotype. The DNA for the CDR3 is TGTGCCAGCAGTTACACAGTCCCGGGACAGGTAGACTCCGAGCAGTACTTC. Its protein product is CASSYTVPGQVDSEQYF. The J gene is TRBJ2-7, the V gene TRBV6-5, with 8 positions matching TRBD1. J gave up 6 bases and V 2 bases, and 15 bases lay outside the gene matches. This CDR3 has 17 amino acids. Germline V lookup: CDR1 MNHEY, CDR2 SVGAGI.

In this sample, this clonotype turned up many times. The chain uses TRBV7-2 and TRBJ2-7, with D possibly matching TRBD1 (6 bases). Germline assignment: CDR1 SGHTA and CDR2 FQGNSA. The CDR3 extends over 17 amino acids. With 1 base removed from V and 3 bases from J, the gap between germline ends came to 19 bases. This chain's CDR3 is CASSLGPLRQGIYEQYF. The CDR3 DNA is TGTGCCAGCAGCTTAGGACCCCTAAGGCAGGGGATCTACGAGCAGTACTTC.

This clonotype was seen repeatedly, ten times or more. The rearrangement joins TRBV7-8 to TRBJ2-7; D might be TRBD1 (5 bases). Trimming took 1 base from V and 0 from J, leaving 10 bases between them. Germline CDR1 and CDR2: SGHVS and FQNEAQ. The CDR3 is 15 residues long. The CDR3 DNA reads as TGTGCCAGCAGCTTAGAGCCAGACAGCTCCTACGAGCAGTACTTC. Amino acids: CASSLEPDSSYEQYF.

This clonotype appeared many times. The genes are TRBV18 and TRBJ1-1; no reliable D call. Between the trimmed V and J ends, which lost 2 bases and 5 bases, there was a span of 9 bases. The CDR3 has 13 residues. CDR1 is KGHSH, CDR2 LQKENI, per germline. In DNA, the CDR3 is TGTGCCAGCTCACCAGAGGGCTTGACTGAAGCTTTCTTT. Protein: CASSPEGLTEAFF.

The J gene is TRBJ1-1, the V gene TRBV30, with 11 bases aligning to TRBD1. Germline V gene data show CDR1 as GTSNPN and CDR2 as SVGIG (reference sequence). The junction had 6 bases not matched to a gene; V was cut back by 5 bases and J by 7 bases. CDR3 size: 13 residues. The CDR3 region is CAWQGQGAGEAFF. DNA for the CDR3: TGTGCCTGGCAAGGACAGGGGGCTGGTGAAGCTTTCTTT.

This clonotype was counted many times. CDR3 protein: CASSFGTMNTEAFF. DNA of the CDR3: TGCGCCAGCAGCTTCGGGACGATGAACACTGAAGCTTTCTTT. The chain links TRBV5-1 to TRBJ1-1, with D perhaps matching TRBD1 (5 bases). Germline values: CDR1 SGHRS, CDR2 YFSETQ. The V gene lost 2 bases and the J gene lost 0 bases, with 8 bases spanning the gap. The CDR3 has 14 amino acids.

At least ten counts were recorded for this clonotype. The CDR3 DNA follows: TGCAGCGTTTCAGGGAGGCCTACCGGGGAGCTGTTTTTT. Its translation is CSVSGRPTGELFF. The chain carries TRBV29-1 and TRBJ2-2; D perhaps matches TRBD2 (6 bases). Germline V gene sequence: CDR1 SQVTM, CDR2 ANQGSEA. Trimming took 5 bases from V and 5 from J, leaving 12 bases between them. The CDR3 runs 13 residues.

For the CDR3, the DNA is TGTGCCAGCAGCTTAGGAGGGACAGGGGGTGGCTACGAGCAGTACTTC. This gives the protein CASSLGGTGGGYEQYF. The chain employs TRBV11-3 and TRBJ2-7; 11 nucleotides line up with TRBD1. Looked up from germline, CDR1 is SGHNT and CDR2 is YENEEA. The CDR3 has 16 amino acids. Trimming cost V 1 base and J 3 bases; bases outside gene matches: 5.

This clonotype was counted at least ten times. This chain connects TRBV10-1 to TRBJ2-5; 13 bases are a match to TRBD2. CDR1 is WNHNN, CDR2 SYGVQD, per germline (reference sequence). With 5 bases clipped from V and 5 bases from J, the junction kept 8 bases outside the gene matches. The CDR3 runs 16 residues. The CDR3 here is CASSQLAGGSVETQYF. CDR3 bases: TGCGCCAGCAGTCAACTAGCGGGAGGGTCTGTGGAGACCCAGTACTTC.

At least ten counts were recorded for this clonotype. The rearrangement joins TRBV6-5 to TRBJ2-7; TRBD1 agrees at 10 bases. Germline lookup yields CDR1 MNHEY and CDR2 SVGAGI. The CDR3 loop spans 14 amino acids. V dropped 2 bases and J dropped 3; count of bases not matched to a gene: 1. CDR3 residues: CASSYGTGVYEQYF. CDR3 nucleotide sequence: TGTGCCAGCAGTTACGGGACAGGGGTCTACGAGCAGTACTTC.

This clonotype was seen repeatedly, ten times or more. The chain carries TRBV11-2 and TRBJ2-7; the match to TRBD2 covers 8 bases. V lost 0 bases, J lost 3 bases, and 7 bases stayed unmatched. Germline-derived CDR1 and CDR2 are SGHAT and FQNNGV. This CDR3 is built from 16 residues. The CDR3 DNA reads as TGTGCCAGCAGCTTAGAGGGAGCGGGAGTGGGCTACGAGCAGTACTTC. Translating gives CASSLEGAGVGYEQYF.

As DNA, the CDR3 is TGTGCCAGCAGTTCAATCCAGGGACGGATAGAGACCCAGTACTTC. Its protein is CASSSIQGRIETQYF. V gene TRBV28 combines with J gene TRBJ2-5; D possibly matches TRBD1 or TRBD2 (5 bases each). V dropped 4 bases and J dropped 4 bases, with 16 bases sitting between them. This CDR3 has 15 amino acids. The germline V gene has CDR1 MDHEN and CDR2 SYDVKM.

This clonotype was detected only a few times. The chain carries TRBV4-3 and TRBJ2-2, with 8 bases identical to TRBD2. The CDR3 is 16 residues long. V shed 0 bases and J 7 bases; nucleotides not matched to a gene: 7. CDR1 and CDR2 (germline): LGHNA, YSLEER. CDR3 sequence (DNA): TGCGCCAGCAGCCAAGAGGGCGGGAGGCAGGGCGGGGAGCTGTTTTTT. Its protein is CASSQEGGRQGGELFF.